Below, 13 T cell receptor beta chains from the same sample are listed, as sequenced in a study of CD8+CD57+ T cells in acquired aplastic anemia. Patients chosen for sequencing had shown CD8+CD57+ cell expansion by flow cytometry. Researchers used genomic DNA as the template to profile TCR beta VDJ and CDR3. MiXCR, run by TCRdb on the reads, gives a single entry per CDR3 protein. The sample has about 120,000 distinct CDR3 sequences, under 65% seen once. The sample comprised sorted CD4+, CD8+, or CD8+CD57+ T cells (not recorded which) from PBMCs. These receptor sequences come from a human donor with aplastic anemia.

The chain combines TRBV19 with TRBJ1-5; 7 bases line up with TRBD1. The CDR3 length is 15 residues. The germline V gene has CDR1 LNHDA and CDR2 SQIVND (reference sequence). V trimming: 8 bases; J trimming: 3 bases; junction bases outside the gene matches: 10. CDR3 bases: TGTGCCAGTGATGCGGGGACAGACCACAATCAGCCCCAGCATTTT. Its protein is CASDAGTDHNQPQHF. Using reference TRBV19 and TRBJ1-5 for the parts outside the CDR3, the full variable domain is DGGITQSPKYLFRKEGQNVTLSCEQNLNHDAMYWYRQDPGQGLRLIYYSQIVNDFQKGDIAEGYSVSREKKESFPLTVTSAQKNPTAFYLCASDAGTDHNQPQHFGDGTRLSIL.

The rearrangement joins TRBV25-1 to TRBJ2-7; tentatively, D is TRBD1 (6 bases). From germline, CDR1 is MGHDK and CDR2 SYGVNS. The CDR3 length is 13 residues. Trimming took 6 bases from V and 2 from J, leaving 11 bases between them. CDR3 sequence (DNA): TGTGCCAGCAGGCCCGGACAGACCTACGAGCAGTACTTC. Amino acids: CASRPGQTYEQYF.

The V call is TRBV15, the J call TRBJ2-5, with D perhaps matching TRBD2 (5 bases). V shed 2 bases and J shed 1 base, with 11 bases lying between them. The germline V gene has CDR1 LNHNV and CDR2 YYDKDF (reference sequence). The CDR3 runs 15 residues. The CDR3 protein is CATSRHGVSQETQYF. CDR3 sequence (DNA): TGTGCCACCAGCAGACACGGGGTCAGCCAAGAGACCCAGTACTTC.

This clonotype was recorded at least ten times. This rearrangement joins TRBV19 to TRBJ2-2; TRBD2 aligns across 14 bases. J gave up 10 bases and V 5 bases, and 9 bases lay outside the gene matches. CDR1 LNHDA and CDR2 SQIVND come from the germline V gene (reference sequence). CDR3 length: 16 residues. CDR3 sequence (DNA): TGTGCCAGTAGTCCCGGACTAGCGGGAGGCGGAGAGGAGCTGTTTTTT. The encoded protein is CASSPGLAGGGEELFF.

This clonotype was seen a handful of times. The J gene is TRBJ1-2, the V gene TRBV24-1; D is unresolved. Germline CDR1 is KGHDR and CDR2 is SFDVKD. V lost 3 bases, J lost 6 bases, and 16 bases lay in between. This CDR3 spans 15 amino acids. This CDR3 is CATSDTTTRRDGYTF. For the CDR3, the DNA is TGTGCCACCAGTGATACGACGACCAGACGGGATGGCTACACCTTC.

The gene calls are TRBV7-9 and TRBJ1-1; weak D call: TRBD1 (6 bases). V gave up 3 bases and J gave up 4 bases, with 12 bases separating them. The CDR3 consists of 14 residues. Germline V lookup: CDR1 SEHNR, CDR2 FQNEAQ (reference sequence). CDR3 loop: CASSFEGVGTEAFF. CDR3 DNA sequence: TGTGCCAGCAGCTTCGAGGGGGTAGGCACTGAAGCTTTCTTT.

The chain combines TRBV24-1 with TRBJ2-5, with TRBD2 matching 7 bases. With V trimmed by 2 bases and J by 4 bases, 6 bases remained unmatched. The CDR3 has 15 amino acids. In germline, CDR1 is KGHDR, CDR2 SFDVKD. The CDR3 here is CATSDWRGGGETQYF. CDR3 bases: TGTGCCACCAGTGATTGGCGGGGCGGGGGAGAGACCCAGTACTTC.

This clonotype was recorded at least ten times. The chain has TRBV19 and TRBJ2-6, with D perhaps assigned TRBD1 or TRBD2 (5 bases each). The length of the CDR3 is 15 residues. V was shortened by 3 bases and J by 4 bases, with 10 bases between the two germline ends. The germline V gene has CDR1 LNHDA and CDR2 SQIVND (reference sequence). CDR3 in DNA: TGTGCCAGTAGTATCCCCGGGACCGGGGCCAACGTCCTGACTTTC. Translation gives CASSIPGTGANVLTF.

Points on this clonotype: A read error may explain this, as a much larger clone is one base away. The chain joins TRBV2 to TRBJ2-3; D unclear. V dropped 2 bases and J dropped 10 bases, with 16 bases sitting between them. The CDR3 is 14 residues long. The germline V gene encodes CDR1 SNHLY and CDR2 FYNNEI. The CDR3, as DNA: TGTGCCAGCAGTGAAAGGGCAGGATTTTATGCGCAGTATTTT. Its protein is CASSERAGFYAQYF.

This chain links TRBV27 with TRBJ1-1, with no clear D. Germline V lookup: CDR1 MNHEY, CDR2 SMNVEV (reference sequence). CDR3 length: 13 residues. Trimming removed 3 bases from V and 4 bases from J, with 9 bases in between. The CDR3, as DNA: TGTGCCAGCAGTTTGACGGAAACCACTGAAGCTTTCTTT. This codes for CASSLTETTEAFF.

This clonotype was seen only once. J is TRBJ1-5 and V is TRBV5-6; 10 bases agree with TRBD1. Germline V gene data show CDR1 as SGHDT and CDR2 as YYEEEE. Trimming at V came to 4 bases and at J to 7 bases, leaving 2 bases not matched to a gene. This CDR3 spans 13 amino acids. The CDR3, as DNA: TGTGCCAGCAGCATGGGACAGGGGCAGCCCCAGCATTTT. Residues: CASSMGQGQPQHF.

This clonotype was seen ten or more times. The chain is built from TRBV11-1 and TRBJ2-7; tentative D call: TRBD2 (5 bases). There are 12 residues in the CDR3. Germline values: CDR1 SGHAT, CDR2 FQDESV (reference sequence). V shed 2 bases and J shed 6 bases, with 8 bases lying between them. The CDR3 reads CASSLNGIEQYF. The CDR3 DNA sequence: TGTGCCAGCAGCTTAAACGGGATCGAGCAGTACTTC.

The chain is built from TRBV7-3 and TRBJ2-7, with 10 nucleotides matching TRBD1. With V trimmed by 11 bases and J by 7 bases, 14 bases remained unmatched. Germline lookup yields CDR1 SGHTA and CDR2 FQGTGA. The CDR3 extends over 14 amino acids. In nucleotides, the CDR3 is TGTGCCGCAGGACGGGACAGGGGAATTAGGGAGCAGTACTTC. Translated, it gives CAAGRDRGIREQYF.